This is a list of T cell receptor beta chains from one sample in a study of cytomegalovirus exposure and HLA in healthy donors. Measured with immunoSEQ multiplex PCR; TCRdb has only the in-frame clones, and not every one. The sample shows around 150,000 clones, approximately 80% of them seen only once. The sequencing sample was made of PBMCs. The source of these receptors is a man aged 40-49 years in good health and CMV-seronegative. Both conserved end residues are part of each CDR3. The D gene is left open where the match is weak. Clone size is stated in some rows and not others, as once, few, many or a class when expanded.

>TRBJ2-3|.|TRBV11-3|.
CASSPGQAWAVGTDTQYF
TGTGCCAGCAGCCCCGGCCAGGCCTGGGCCGTGGGCACAGATACGCAGTATTTT
>TRBJ2-7|.|TRBV29-1|.
CSVENRGGSYEQYF
TGCAGCGTTGAAAACAGGGGGGGGTCCTACGAGCAGTACTTC
>TRBJ2-3|.|TRBV10-3|.
CASGSRTDTQYF
TGTGCCTCCGGATCGAGGACAGATACGCAGTATTTT
>TRBJ1-2|.|TRBV5-4|TRBD1
CASSYPGTGDYGYTF
TGTGCCAGCAGTTATCCCGGGACAGGCGACTATGGCTACACCTTC
>TRBJ2-1|.|TRBV27|.
CASKGGELYNEQFF
TGTGCCAGCAAAGGGGGGGAACTCTACAATGAGCAGTTCTTC
>TRBJ2-7|.|TRBV10-2|.
CASSDGLSEQYF
TGCGCCAGCAGTGATGGACTTTCCGAGCAGTACTTC
>TRBJ1-2|.|TRBV15|.
CATSRDNGYGYTF
TGTGCCACCAGCAGGGACAACGGCTATGGCTACACCTTC
>TRBJ1-1|.|TRBV30|TRBD1
CAWTQSRTGSTEAFF
TGTGCCTGGACTCAATCGAGGACAGGGAGCACTGAAGCTTTCTTT
>TRBJ2-4|.|TRBV19|.
CASSPERNSQYF
TGTGCCAGTAGTCCCGAACGGAACAGTCAGTACTTC
>TRBJ1-1|once|TRBV19|TRBD1
CASSIGGTGDTEAFF
TGTGCCAGTAGTATTGGTGGGACAGGGGACACTGAAGCTTTCTTT
>TRBJ2-7|.|TRBV27|TRBD1
CASSAQGFTYEQYF
TGTGCCAGCAGTGCACAGGGGTTCACCTACGAGCAGTACTTC
>TRBJ2-2|.|TRBV7-3|.
CASTTGPNTGELFF
TGTGCCAGCACCACAGGGCCGAACACCGGGGAGCTGTTTTTT
>TRBJ2-7|.|TRBV19|.
CASGTAYGATYEQYF
TGTGCCAGTGGTACCGCCTATGGGGCTACCTACGAGCAGTACTTC
>TRBJ2-1|.|TRBV6-5|.
CASSYDNLNEQFF
TGTGCCAGCAGTTATGACAACCTCAATGAGCAGTTCTTC
>TRBJ2-7|few|TRBV6-1|.
CASSERTLYEQYF
TGTGCCAGCAGTGAACGGACTCTCTACGAGCAGTACTTC
>TRBJ1-3|.|TRBV18|.
CASSPPGQVSGNTIYF
TGTGCCAGCTCACCACCGGGACAAGTCTCTGGAAACACCATATATTTC
>TRBJ2-3|.|TRBV9|TRBD2
CASSVDRDYTDTQYF
TGTGCCAGCAGCGTAGATCGGGACTACACAGATACGCAGTATTTT
>TRBJ2-7|.|TRBV14|.
CASSQDVVQHEQYF
TGTGCCAGCAGCCAAGATGTCGTACAGCACGAGCAGTACTTC
>TRBJ1-5|.|TRBV7-2|.
CASSPIGGNSNQPQHF
TGTGCCAGCAGCCCGATTGGGGGGAATAGCAATCAGCCCCAGCATTTT
>TRBJ2-3|.|TRBV4-2|.
CASSQDGQSTDTQYF
TGTGCCAGCAGCCAAGATGGCCAGAGCACAGATACGCAGTATTTT
>TRBJ1-5|.|TRBV11-2|.
CASSLEGRAAGQPQHF
TGTGCCAGCAGCTTAGAGGGTCGGGCAGCGGGCCAGCCCCAGCATTTT
>TRBJ1-5|.|TRBV28|TRBD1
CASSLRAPRQGLNQPQHF
TGTGCCAGCAGTTTAAGGGCCCCTCGACAGGGCCTCAATCAGCCCCAGCATTTT
>TRBJ1-5|.|TRBV19|TRBD1
CASSGTGGRNQPQHF
TGTGCCAGTAGTGGGACAGGGGGCCGCAATCAGCCCCAGCATTTT
>TRBJ2-7|.|TRBV27|.
CASRIQGPGRSYEQYF
TGTGCCAGCAGGATCCAGGGTCCAGGGCGCTCCTACGAGCAGTACTTC
>TRBJ2-3|once|TRBV10-3|TRBD2
CAIREEAGGMTDTQYF
TGTGCCATCAGGGAGGAGGCGGGGGGCATGACAGATACGCAGTATTTT
>TRBJ2-2|.|TRBV4-1|TRBD1
CASSQPGQGVISGELFF
TGCGCCAGCAGCCAACCGGGACAGGGAGTTATCTCCGGGGAGCTGTTTTTT
>TRBJ2-7|.|TRBV28|TRBD1
CASSSRDRVNYEQYF
TGTGCCAGCAGTTCCCGGGACAGGGTCAACTACGAGCAGTACTTC
>TRBJ2-1|.|TRBV5-1|.
CASSLYRNEQFF
TGCGCCAGCAGCCTCTACCGCAATGAGCAGTTCTTC
>TRBJ2-1|once|TRBV6-6|TRBD2
CASRGLLAGVGDEQFF
TGTGCGTCCAGGGGTCTACTAGCGGGAGTTGGAGATGAGCAGTTCTTC
>TRBJ2-3|.|TRBV30|TRBD2
CAWSSSGRPNTQYF
TGTGCCTGGAGTTCCAGCGGGAGGCCCAATACGCAGTATTTT
>TRBJ1-2|few|TRBV11-2|.
CASRRAGVTGANYGYTF
TGTGCCAGCCGGCGGGCCGGGGTTACTGGAGCTAACTATGGCTACACCTTC
>TRBJ2-3|.|TRBV6-6|.
CASSLTTTDTQYF
TGTGCCAGCAGTTTGACTACCACAGATACGCAGTATTTT
>TRBJ2-7|.|TRBV19|.
CASSIADSYEQYF
TGTGCCAGTAGTATAGCCGACAGCTACGAGCAGTACTTC
>TRBJ2-7|.|TRBV7-2|.
CASSLASVNYEQYF
TGTGCCAGCAGCTTAGCTTCGGTAAACTACGAGCAGTACTTC
>TRBJ2-7|.|TRBV28|TRBD2
CASSLREGLTYEQYF
TGTGCCAGCAGTTTACGGGAGGGCTTAACCTACGAGCAGTACTTC
>TRBJ1-2|.|TRBV7-2|.
CASTPHRGEGGYTF
TGTGCCAGCACCCCTCACCGGGGGGAAGGGGGCTACACCTTC
>TRBJ1-1|.|TRBV30|.
CAWSVPGDAEAFF
TGTGCCTGGAGTGTACCGGGTGACGCTGAAGCTTTCTTT